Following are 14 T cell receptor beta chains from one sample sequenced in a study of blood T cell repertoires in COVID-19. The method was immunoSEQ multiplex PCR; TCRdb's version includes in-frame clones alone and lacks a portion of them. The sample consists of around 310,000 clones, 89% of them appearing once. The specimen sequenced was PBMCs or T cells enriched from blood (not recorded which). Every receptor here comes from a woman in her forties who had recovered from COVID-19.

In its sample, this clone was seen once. The CDR3 DNA reads TGTGCCAGCTCTAGAAACCGGGTTGAGCAGTACTTC. This sequence encodes CASSRNRVEQYF. The gene calls are TRBV18 and TRBJ2-7; the D is unclear. Trimming shortened V by 6 bases and J by 7 bases, and 13 bases separated the two germline ends. CDR3 length: 12 amino acids. CDR1 and CDR2 (germline): KGHSH, LQKENI.

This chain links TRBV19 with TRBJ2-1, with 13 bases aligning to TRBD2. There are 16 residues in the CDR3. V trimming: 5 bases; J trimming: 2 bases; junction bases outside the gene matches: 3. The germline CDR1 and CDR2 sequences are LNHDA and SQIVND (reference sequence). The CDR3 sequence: CASSSGLAGAYNEQFF. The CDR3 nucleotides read TGTGCCAGTAGTTCAGGACTAGCGGGAGCCTACAATGAGCAGTTCTTC. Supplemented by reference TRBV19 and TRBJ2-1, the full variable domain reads DGGITQSPKYLFRKEGQNVTLSCEQNLNHDAMYWYRQDPGQGLRLIYYSQIVNDFQKGDIAEGYSVSREKKESFPLTVTSAQKNPTAFYLCASSSGLAGAYNEQFFGPGTRLTVL.

CDR3 in DNA: TGCAGCGTTGCTCAGCGGGGGGCCGGGAATGAGCAGTTCTTC. Its translation: CSVAQRGAGNEQFF. The chain employs TRBV29-1 and TRBJ2-1, with 9 bases fitting TRBD2. The V and J ends lost 4 bases and 7 bases, in that order; junction bases with no gene match: 8. The CDR3 consists of 14 residues. The germline V gene encodes CDR1 SQVTM and CDR2 ANQGSEA.

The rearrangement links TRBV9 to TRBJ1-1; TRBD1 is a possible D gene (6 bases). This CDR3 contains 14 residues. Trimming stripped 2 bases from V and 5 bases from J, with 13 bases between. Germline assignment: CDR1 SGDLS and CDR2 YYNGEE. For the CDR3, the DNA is TGTGCCAGCAGCGTCACAGGGATAGGGACTGAAGCTTTCTTT. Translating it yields CASSVTGIGTEAFF. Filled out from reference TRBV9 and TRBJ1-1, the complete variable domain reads DSGVTQTPKHLITATGQRVTLRCSPRSGDLSVYWYQQSLDQGLQFLIQYYNGEERAKGNILERFSAQQFPDLHSELNLSSLELGDSALYFCASSVTGIGTEAFFGQGTRLTVV.

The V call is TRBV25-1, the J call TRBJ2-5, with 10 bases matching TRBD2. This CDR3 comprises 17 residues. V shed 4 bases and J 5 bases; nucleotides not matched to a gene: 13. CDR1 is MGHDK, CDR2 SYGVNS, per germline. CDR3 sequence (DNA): TGTGCCAGCAGTGCTGGGTCGATAGCGGGGGGTTGGGAGACCCAGTACTTC. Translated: CASSAGSIAGGWETQYF.

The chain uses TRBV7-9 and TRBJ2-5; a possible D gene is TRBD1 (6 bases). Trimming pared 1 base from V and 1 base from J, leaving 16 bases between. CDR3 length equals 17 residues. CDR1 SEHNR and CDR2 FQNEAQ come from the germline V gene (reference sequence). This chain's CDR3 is CASSLGAIGRGQETQYF. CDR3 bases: TGTGCCAGCAGCTTAGGGGCCATCGGCAGGGGCCAAGAGACCCAGTACTTC. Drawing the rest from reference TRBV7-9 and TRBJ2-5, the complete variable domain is DTGVSQNPRHKITKRGQNVTFRCDPISEHNRLYWYRQTLGQGPEFLTYFQNEAQLEKSRLLSDRFSAERPKGSFSTLEIQRTEQGDSAMYLCASSLGAIGRGQETQYFGPGTRLLVL.

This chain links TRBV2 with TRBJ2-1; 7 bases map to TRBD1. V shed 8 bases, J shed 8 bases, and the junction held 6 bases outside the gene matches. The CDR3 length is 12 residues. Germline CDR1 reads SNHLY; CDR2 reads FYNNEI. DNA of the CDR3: TGTGCCAGCGTAGGGGGCGCAGATGAGCAGTTCTTC. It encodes CASVGGADEQFF. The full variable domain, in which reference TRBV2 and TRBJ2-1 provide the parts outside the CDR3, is EPEVTQTPSHQVTQMGQEVILRCVPISNHLYFYWYRQILGQKVEFLVSFYNNEISEKSEIFDDQFSVERPDGSNFTLKIRSTKLEDSAMYFCASVGGADEQFFGPGTRLTVL.

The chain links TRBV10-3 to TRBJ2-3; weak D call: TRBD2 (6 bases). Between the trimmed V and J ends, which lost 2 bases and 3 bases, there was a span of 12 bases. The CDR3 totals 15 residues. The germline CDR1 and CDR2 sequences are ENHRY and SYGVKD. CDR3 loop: CAISEGIAETDTQYF. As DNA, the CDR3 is TGTGCCATCAGTGAGGGAATAGCGGAGACAGATACGCAGTATTTT.

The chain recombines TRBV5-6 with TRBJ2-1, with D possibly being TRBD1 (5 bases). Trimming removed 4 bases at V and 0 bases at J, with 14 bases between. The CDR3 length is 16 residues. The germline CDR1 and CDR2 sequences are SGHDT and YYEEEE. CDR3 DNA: TGTGCCAGCAGCCGAACAGGTCCCCGCTCCTACAATGAGCAGTTCTTC. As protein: CASSRTGPRSYNEQFF.

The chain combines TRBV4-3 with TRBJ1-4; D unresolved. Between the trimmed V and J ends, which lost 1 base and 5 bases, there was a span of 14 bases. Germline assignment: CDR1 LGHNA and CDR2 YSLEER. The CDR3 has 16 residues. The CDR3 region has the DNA TGCGCCAGCAGCCAAGGCCTCGGACTTCTGAATGAAAAACTGTTTTTT. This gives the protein CASSQGLGLLNEKLFF.

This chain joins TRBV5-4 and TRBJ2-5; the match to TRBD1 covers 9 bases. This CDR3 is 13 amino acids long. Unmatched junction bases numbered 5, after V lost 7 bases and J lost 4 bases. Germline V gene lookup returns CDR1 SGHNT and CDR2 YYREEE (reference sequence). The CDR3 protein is CASATGGGETQYF. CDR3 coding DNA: TGTGCCAGCGCCACAGGGGGCGGAGAGACCCAGTACTTC.

CDR3 protein: CASSQDSRGQSYGYTF. The CDR3 DNA reads as TGCGCCAGCAGCCAAGATAGCCGGGGACAGAGCTATGGCTACACCTTC. V gene TRBV4-1 combines with J gene TRBJ1-2, with 7 bases that match TRBD1. The CDR3 is made up of 16 amino acids. The V and J ends lost 0 bases and 4 bases, in that order; junction bases with no gene match: 8. Germline CDR1 and CDR2: MGHRA and YSYEKL.

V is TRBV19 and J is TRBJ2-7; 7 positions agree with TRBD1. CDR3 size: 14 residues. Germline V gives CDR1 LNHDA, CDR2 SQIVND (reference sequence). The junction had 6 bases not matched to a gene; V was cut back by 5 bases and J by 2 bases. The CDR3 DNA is TGTGCCAGTAGTGTCGGGACAGTCACCTACGAGCAGTACTTC. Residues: CASSVGTVTYEQYF. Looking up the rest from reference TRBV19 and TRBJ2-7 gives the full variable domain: DGGITQSPKYLFRKEGQNVTLSCEQNLNHDAMYWYRQDPGQGLRLIYYSQIVNDFQKGDIAEGYSVSREKKESFPLTVTSAQKNPTAFYLCASSVGTVTYEQYFGPGTRLTVT.

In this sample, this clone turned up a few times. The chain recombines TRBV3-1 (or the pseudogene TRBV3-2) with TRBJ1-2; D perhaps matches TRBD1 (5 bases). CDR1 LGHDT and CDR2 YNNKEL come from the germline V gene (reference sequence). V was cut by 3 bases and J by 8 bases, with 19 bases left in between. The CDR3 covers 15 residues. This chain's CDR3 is CASSHAGNPLKGYTF. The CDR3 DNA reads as TGTGCCAGCAGCCACGCAGGGAACCCCCTGAAAGGCTACACCTTC.